This passage covers 24 T cell receptor beta chains from one sample sequenced in a study of beta chain features in type 1 diabetes. Expressed TCRB transcripts were sequenced because the isolated RNA had all been reverse transcribed beforehand. The assay was immunoSEQ multiplex PCR, and TCRdb's table has in-frame clones only and misses some. The table shows around 140,000 clones, with about 13% occurring only once. Which antigens these TCRs recognize remains unknown. Study-wide results and caveats: In all four CD4+ subsets, TCRB CDR3 length was significantly, moderately reduced in type 1 diabetes.

Sequenced input: central memory CD4+ T cells from blood. These receptors were obtained from a man younger than 35 with type 1 diabetes.

This clone was observed at least ten times. The chain combines TRBV20-1 with TRBJ2-1; tentative D call: TRBD2 (6 bases). Trimming took 6 bases from V and 9 from J, leaving 12 bases between them. This CDR3 has 11 residues. Germline values: CDR1 DFQATT, CDR2 SNEGSKA (reference sequence). The chain's CDR3 is CSASPGLEQFF. In DNA, the CDR3 is TGCAGTGCCTCCCCGGGACTTGAGCAGTTCTTC.

The chain combines TRBV10-3 with TRBJ2-3; 16 bases are a match to TRBD2. The germline gives CDR1 ENHRY, CDR2 SYGVKD. This CDR3 is built from 17 residues. Germline trimming cut 6 bases from V and 3 bases from J; bases unmatched to any gene: 6. The CDR3, as DNA: TGTGCCATCAGCGGCGGGACTAGCGGGGGGGCAACAGATACGCAGTATTTT. Translating it yields CAISGGTSGGATDTQYF.

The chain joins TRBV19 to TRBJ2-7; 7 bases agree with TRBD1. The CDR3 runs to 13 residues. Looked up from germline, CDR1 is LNHDA and CDR2 is SQIVND (reference sequence). V was pared by 6 bases and J by 1 base, with 3 bases of the junction left unmatched. The CDR3 DNA reads as TGTGCCAGTAGCGGACAGGCTTCCTACGAGCAGTACTTC. It is translated as CASSGQASYEQYF. Supplemented by reference TRBV19 and TRBJ2-7, the full variable domain reads DGGITQSPKYLFRKEGQNVTLSCEQNLNHDAMYWYRQDPGQGLRLIYYSQIVNDFQKGDIAEGYSVSREKKESFPLTVTSAQKNPTAFYLCASSGQASYEQYFGPGTRLTVT.

The J gene is TRBJ1-6, the V gene TRBV27; TRBD1 matches at 8 bases. The junction had 8 bases not matched to a gene; V was cut back by 6 bases and J by 4 bases. This CDR3 is 16 amino acids long. The V gene's germline CDR1 is MNHEY and CDR2 SMNVEV (reference sequence). CDR3 in amino acids: CASRKDGTGYNSPLHF. DNA of the CDR3: TGTGCCAGCAGAAAAGATGGGACAGGTTATAATTCACCCCTCCACTTT.

V gene TRBV6-6 combines with J gene TRBJ2-5; D ambiguous. This CDR3 has 12 residues. Trimming took 5 bases from V and 5 from J, leaving 9 bases between them. Germline V gene sequence: CDR1 MNHNY, CDR2 SVGAGI (reference sequence). For the CDR3, the DNA is TGTGCCAGCAGTCGCCCTGGGGAGACCCAGTACTTC. Amino acid sequence: CASSRPGETQYF.

This chain joins TRBV7-3 and TRBJ2-1, with D possibly matching TRBD2 (6 bases). The CDR3 loop spans 15 amino acids. The germline V gene has CDR1 SGHTA and CDR2 FQGTGA. The ends were cut back, 5 bases at V and 0 bases at J, with 11 bases in the middle. CDR3 region: CASSRDLSSYNEQFF. In DNA form, the CDR3 reads TGTGCCAGCAGCCGGGACTTGAGCTCCTACAATGAGCAGTTCTTC.

This clone appeared many times. The chain carries TRBV7-7 and TRBJ2-1; D possibly corresponds to TRBD2 (5 bases). The germline CDR1 and CDR2 sequences are SSHAT and FNYEAQ (reference sequence). The CDR3 contains 16 residues. V was shortened by 5 bases and J by 6 bases, with 20 bases between the two germline ends. The CDR3 sequence: CASSPSPGVSGNEQFF. The CDR3 DNA is TGTGCCAGCAGCCCCAGTCCCGGGGTGTCAGGCAATGAGCAGTTCTTC.

This clone was found a few times. This chain links TRBV18 with TRBJ2-1; no firm D call. CDR3 size: 15 residues. V dropped 6 bases and J dropped 0 bases, with 12 bases sitting between them. The germline V gene encodes CDR1 KGHSH and CDR2 LQKENI. CDR3 coding DNA: TGTGCCAGCTCCCCGAAGTCCCACTCCTACAATGAGCAGTTCTTC. As protein: CASSPKSHSYNEQFF.

The chain is built from TRBV5-4 and TRBJ2-3; D is perhaps TRBD2 (7 bases). Germline values: CDR1 SGHNT, CDR2 YYREEE (reference sequence). Trimming took 0 bases from V and 5 from J, leaving 13 bases between them. This CDR3 has 15 residues. The CDR3 region has the DNA TGTGCCAGCAGCTTGGTGGCGGGGGCGGTAGATACGCAGTATTTT. It encodes CASSLVAGAVDTQYF.

There are a few counts of this clone. The chain couples TRBV18 to TRBJ2-1, with TRBD1 identical over 12 bases. CDR1 is KGHSH, CDR2 LQKENI, per germline. CDR3 size: 15 residues. With V trimmed by 3 bases and J by 10 bases, 7 bases remained unmatched. CDR3 sequence (DNA): TGTGCCAGCTCACCCTCCGGGACAGGGGGCGGCGAGCAGTTCTTC. As protein: CASSPSGTGGGEQFF.

This chain links TRBV7-6 with TRBJ1-2; D not certain. From germline, CDR1 is SGHVS and CDR2 FNYEAQ. This CDR3 has 14 amino acids. Trimming shortened V by 1 base and J by 1 base, and 7 bases separated the two germline ends. The CDR3 sequence is CASSLGPNNYGYTF. In DNA form, the CDR3 reads TGTGCCAGCAGCTTAGGCCCCAATAACTATGGCTACACCTTC.

The chain links TRBV25-1 to TRBJ2-1; D is perhaps TRBD2 (6 bases). The CDR3 runs 15 residues. Trimming pared 4 bases from V and 2 bases from J, leaving 12 bases between. Germline CDR1 is MGHDK and CDR2 is SYGVNS. The CDR3 here is CASSARGKTYNEQFF. As DNA, the CDR3 is TGTGCCAGCAGTGCCCGGGGGAAGACCTACAATGAGCAGTTCTTC.

This clone was detected only a few times. CDR3 bases: TGTGCCAGCACCTCAGGGTCTGCCGAGAACAATGAGCAGTTCTTC. Translating gives CASTSGSAENNEQFF. This chain connects TRBV6-1 to TRBJ2-1, with D maybe TRBD1 (5 bases). Germline values: CDR1 MNHNS, CDR2 SASEGT. The V end lost 7 bases, the J end lost 5 bases, and 18 bases lay between the germline ends. The CDR3 contains 15 residues.

The sample holds a few counts of this clone. The chain employs TRBV6-6 and TRBJ2-4; tentatively, D is TRBD1 (5 bases). This CDR3 comprises 12 residues. The ends were cut back, 6 bases at V and 14 bases at J, with 17 bases in the middle. Germline V gives CDR1 MNHNY, CDR2 SVGAGI (reference sequence). The DNA of the CDR3 is TGTGCCAGCAGCTCCACTCAGGGATCCAAGTACTTC. Its translation: CASSSTQGSKYF.

The CDR3 DNA sequence: TGTGCCAGCAGCTTAGAAGACAGGGGCACCCAGTACTTC. Its translation: CASSLEDRGTQYF. The V gene is TRBV7-2, the J gene TRBJ2-5, with 8 positions matching TRBD1. The CDR3 loop spans 13 amino acids. With V trimmed by 1 base and J by 8 bases, 3 bases remained unmatched. Germline CDR1 and CDR2: SGHTA and FQGNSA.

The J gene is TRBJ2-1, the V gene TRBV19, with 9 bases that match TRBD1. V shed 8 bases and J 3 bases; nucleotides not matched to a gene: 5. CDR1 LNHDA and CDR2 SQIVND come from the germline V gene (reference sequence). The CDR3 extends over 14 amino acids. CDR3 coding DNA: TGTGCCAGTCACACGGGACAGGGCTACAATGAGCAGTTCTTC. The encoded protein is CASHTGQGYNEQFF.

This clone was counted only a few times. The V call is TRBV6-5, the J call TRBJ2-5, with a tentative D call TRBD1 (5 bases). In germline, CDR1 is MNHEY, CDR2 SVGAGI. Trimming took off 0 bases at V and 2 bases at J, with 13 bases between the two ends. The CDR3 runs to 16 residues. The CDR3: CASSYSITGRQETQYF. The CDR3, as DNA: TGTGCCAGCAGTTACTCGATTACAGGACGGCAAGAGACCCAGTACTTC.

The CDR3 nucleotides read TGTGCCATCAGCGGAGTCGACGCAGGAGGGAATGAGCAGTTCTTC. It translates to CAISGVDAGGNEQFF. The V gene is TRBV10-3, the J gene TRBJ2-1; possibly TRBD2 for D (6 bases). In germline, CDR1 is ENHRY, CDR2 SYGVKD. Deletions cut 6 bases from V and 7 bases from J, with 19 bases between. The CDR3 is made up of 15 amino acids.

This clone was detected a few times. The chain recombines TRBV28 with TRBJ2-6; tentative D call: TRBD1 (6 bases). Germline loops: CDR1 MDHEN, CDR2 SYDVKM. This CDR3 comprises 14 residues. V shed 5 bases and J shed 6 bases, with 11 bases lying between them. Written as DNA, the CDR3 is TGTGCCAGCAGTCCCTGGGACATGGCCAACGTCCTGACTTTC. It translates to CASSPWDMANVLTF.

This clone has at least ten counts. The CDR3 DNA is TGTGCCAGCAGCCCTTCGGGACAGGTCAATCAGCCCCAGCATTTT. This codes for CASSPSGQVNQPQHF. The chain uses TRBV9 and TRBJ1-5; 8 bases map to TRBD1. The germline V gene encodes CDR1 SGDLS and CDR2 YYNGEE. The CDR3 loop spans 15 amino acids. J lost 3 bases, V lost 4 bases, and 6 bases had no gene match.

The chain employs TRBV10-3 and TRBJ1-2, with 7 positions matching TRBD1. J lost 0 bases, V lost 4 bases, and 5 bases had no gene match. The germline gives CDR1 ENHRY, CDR2 SYGVKD. CDR3 length equals 15 residues. The DNA for the CDR3 is TGTGCCATCAGTGCGGGACAGAGCCCTAACTATGGCTACACCTTC. This sequence encodes CAISAGQSPNYGYTF.

This clone was recorded a few times. The CDR3 DNA follows: TGTGCCAGCAGCTTGGTCCCAGGGTCTAGGACAGATACGCAGTATTTT. This encodes CASSLVPGSRTDTQYF. The gene calls are TRBV5-4 and TRBJ2-3, with a weak D call TRBD1 (5 bases). The V gene lost 0 bases and the J gene lost 3 bases, with 14 bases spanning the gap. Per germline, CDR1 SGHNT and CDR2 YYREEE (reference sequence). This CDR3 has 16 residues.

This clone was seen only a few times. This chain joins TRBV30 and TRBJ1-1; D is unclear. The CDR3 is made up of 14 amino acids. The germline gives CDR1 GTSNPN, CDR2 SVGIG (reference sequence). V shed 4 bases and J shed 6 bases, with 18 bases lying between them. CDR3 in DNA: TGTGCCTGGACCCCCTTCCAGCTTTTCGCTGAAGCTTTCTTT. This gives the protein CAWTPFQLFAEAFF. Drawing the rest from reference TRBV30 and TRBJ1-1, the complete variable domain is SQTIHQWPATLVQPVGSPLSLECTVEGTSNPNLYWYRQAAGRGLQLLFYSVGIGQISSEVPQNLSASRPQDRQFILSSKKLLLSDSGFYLCAWTPFQLFAEAFFGQGTRLTVV.

V and J are TRBV29-1 and TRBJ1-1; D gene uncertain. The germline V gene encodes CDR1 SQVTM and CDR2 ANQGSEA. V was cut by 4 bases and J by 4 bases, with 7 bases left in between. This CDR3 has 11 residues. The CDR3 is CSVGTVTEAFF. In nucleotides, the CDR3 is TGCAGCGTTGGGACCGTCACTGAAGCTTTCTTT. The full variable domain, in which reference TRBV29-1 and TRBJ1-1 provide the parts outside the CDR3, is SAVISQKPSRDICQRGTSLTIQCQVDSQVTMMFWYRQQPGQSLTLIATANQGSEATYESGFVIDKFPISRPNLTFSTLTVSNMSPEDSSIYLCSVGTVTEAFFGQGTRLTVV.